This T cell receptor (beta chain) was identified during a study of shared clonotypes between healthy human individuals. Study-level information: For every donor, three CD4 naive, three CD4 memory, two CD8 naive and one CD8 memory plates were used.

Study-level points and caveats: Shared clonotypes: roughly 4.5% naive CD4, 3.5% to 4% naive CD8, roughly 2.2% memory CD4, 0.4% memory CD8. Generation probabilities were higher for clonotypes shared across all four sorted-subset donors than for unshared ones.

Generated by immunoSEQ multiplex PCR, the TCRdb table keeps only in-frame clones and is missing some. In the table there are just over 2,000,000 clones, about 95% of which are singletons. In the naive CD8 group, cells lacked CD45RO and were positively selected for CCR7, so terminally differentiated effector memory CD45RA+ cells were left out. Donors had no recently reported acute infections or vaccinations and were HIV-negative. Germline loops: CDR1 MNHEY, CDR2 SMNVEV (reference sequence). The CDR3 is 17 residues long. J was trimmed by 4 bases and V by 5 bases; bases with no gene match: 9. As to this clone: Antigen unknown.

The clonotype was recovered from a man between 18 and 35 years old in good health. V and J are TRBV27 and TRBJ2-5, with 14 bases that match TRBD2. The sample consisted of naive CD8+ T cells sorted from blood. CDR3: CASSPRLAGGTIETQYF. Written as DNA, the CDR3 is TGTGCCAGCAGTCCCCGACTAGCGGGAGGGACCATAGAGACCCAGTACTTC.